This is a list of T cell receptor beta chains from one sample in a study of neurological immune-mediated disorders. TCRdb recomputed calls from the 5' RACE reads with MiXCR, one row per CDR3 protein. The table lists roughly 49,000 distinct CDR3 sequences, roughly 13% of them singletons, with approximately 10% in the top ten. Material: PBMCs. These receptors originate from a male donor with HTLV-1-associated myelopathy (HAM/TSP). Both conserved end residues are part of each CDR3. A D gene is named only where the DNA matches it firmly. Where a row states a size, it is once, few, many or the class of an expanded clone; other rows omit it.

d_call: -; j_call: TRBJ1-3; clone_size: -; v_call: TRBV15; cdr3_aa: CATSRKSRQVSGNTIYF; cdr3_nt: TGTGCCACCAGCAGAAAATCCAGACAGGTCTCTGGAAACACCATATATTTT
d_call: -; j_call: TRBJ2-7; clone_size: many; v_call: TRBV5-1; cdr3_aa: CASSLAAGYEQYF; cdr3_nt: TGCGCCAGCAGCTTGGCCGCAGGCTACGAGCAGTACTTC
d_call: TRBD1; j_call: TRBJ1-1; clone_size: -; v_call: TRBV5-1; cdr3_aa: CASSQRTGPTEAFF; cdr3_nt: TGCGCCAGCAGTCAACGGACAGGGCCCACTGAAGCTTTCTTT
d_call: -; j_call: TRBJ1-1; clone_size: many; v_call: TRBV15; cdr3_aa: CATSSRVNTEAFF; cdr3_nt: TGTGCCACCAGCAGCAGGGTGAACACTGAAGCTTTCTTT
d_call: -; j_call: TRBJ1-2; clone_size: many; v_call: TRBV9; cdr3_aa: CASSPQGVAYGYTF; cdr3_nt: TGTGCCAGCAGCCCTCAGGGAGTAGCCTATGGCTACACCTTC
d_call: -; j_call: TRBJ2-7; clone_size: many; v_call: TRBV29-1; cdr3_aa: CSVAMDTNLYEQYF; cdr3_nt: TGCAGCGTTGCGATGGACACCAACCTCTACGAGCAGTACTTC
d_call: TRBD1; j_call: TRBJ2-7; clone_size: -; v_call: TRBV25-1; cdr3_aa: CASRGTGANYEQYF; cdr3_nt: TGTGCCAGCAGAGGAACAGGGGCCAACTACGAGCAGTACTTC
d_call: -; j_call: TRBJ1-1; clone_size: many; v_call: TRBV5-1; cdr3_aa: CASSLGSYTEAFF; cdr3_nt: TGCGCCAGCAGCTTGGGGAGTTACACTGAAGCTTTCTTT
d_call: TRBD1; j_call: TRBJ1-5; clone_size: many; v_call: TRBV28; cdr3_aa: CASSLKAGTVNQPQHF; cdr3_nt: TGTGCCAGCAGTCTTAAGGCGGGGACAGTCAATCAGCCCCAGCATTTT
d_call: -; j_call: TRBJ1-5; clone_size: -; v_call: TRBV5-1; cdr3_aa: CASPWRVNSNKPQHF; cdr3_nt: TGCGCCAGCCCCTGGAGAGTGAATAGCAATAAGCCCCAGCATTTT
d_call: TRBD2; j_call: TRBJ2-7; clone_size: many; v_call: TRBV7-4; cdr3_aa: CASSSGLGQYF; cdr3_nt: TGTGCCAGCAGCTCCGGACTAGGCCAGTACTTC
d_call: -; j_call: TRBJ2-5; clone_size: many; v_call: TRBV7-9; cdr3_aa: CASSFPRQETQYF; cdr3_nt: TGTGCCAGCAGCTTCCCCCGCCAAGAGACCCAGTACTTC
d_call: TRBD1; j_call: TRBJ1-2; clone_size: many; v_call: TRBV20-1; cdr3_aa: CSGRDRVGYTF; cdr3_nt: TGCAGTGGGAGAGACAGGGTCGGCTACACCTTC
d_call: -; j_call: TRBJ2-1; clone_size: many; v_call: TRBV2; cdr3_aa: CASSEEGNEQFF; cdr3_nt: TGTGCCAGCAGTGAAGAAGGCAATGAGCAGTTCTTC
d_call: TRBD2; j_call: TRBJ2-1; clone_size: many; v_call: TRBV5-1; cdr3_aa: CASSPLARGYNEQFF; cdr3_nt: TGCGCCAGCAGCCCACTAGCGAGGGGATACAATGAGCAGTTCTTC
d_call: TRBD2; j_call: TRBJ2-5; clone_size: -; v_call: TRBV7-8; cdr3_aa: CASSPPPGLAGVSTGAQETQYF; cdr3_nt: TGTGCCAGCAGCCCCCCCCCGGGACTAGCGGGGGTGAGCACAGGCGCCCAAGAGACCCAGTACTTC